This TCR beta chain is from a study of tumor-infiltrating lymphocytes in primary liver carcinoma. Turning to the study itself: Sample yields, roughly 3.65 to 8 million productive TCRbeta reads, were similar across the tissue types. Study conclusions and caveats: Pairs comparing tumor with adjacent tissue or blood overlapped less than pairs drawn from tumor regions. Blood fell significantly below tumors in its top-250-clone fraction (p = 0.039).

RNA was extracted from whole blood without cell sorting, alongside germline DNA. From roughly 0.5 ug total RNA, TCR beta cDNA was generated with a primer in the constant region. Slightly modified ARM-PCR with three nested multiplex PCR rounds yielded TCR beta libraries. In the first two PCR rounds, TRBV1-TRBV30 forward primers were paired with a C-beta reverse primer, and each round lasted roughly 9 cycles. TCRdb re-called the multiplex PCR reads through MiXCR, storing one row per CDR3 protein. The sample lists fewer than 400,000 distinct CDR3 sequences, roughly 60% occurring once. This CDR3 contains 13 residues. From germline, CDR1 is SQVTM and CDR2 ANQGSEA. As for this clonotype: The antigen remains unidentified. This may be a read error: a much more frequent sequence differs by one nucleotide.

This chain links TRBV29-1 with TRBJ2-4; 8 nucleotides line up with TRBD1. Sequenced: peripheral blood. This receptor was identified in a woman under 40 with primary liver carcinoma and hepatitis B virus infection. CDR3: CSVRQGAKSIQYF. The DNA for the CDR3 is TGCAGCGTCCGTCAGGGGGCCAAAAGCATTCAGTACTTC.